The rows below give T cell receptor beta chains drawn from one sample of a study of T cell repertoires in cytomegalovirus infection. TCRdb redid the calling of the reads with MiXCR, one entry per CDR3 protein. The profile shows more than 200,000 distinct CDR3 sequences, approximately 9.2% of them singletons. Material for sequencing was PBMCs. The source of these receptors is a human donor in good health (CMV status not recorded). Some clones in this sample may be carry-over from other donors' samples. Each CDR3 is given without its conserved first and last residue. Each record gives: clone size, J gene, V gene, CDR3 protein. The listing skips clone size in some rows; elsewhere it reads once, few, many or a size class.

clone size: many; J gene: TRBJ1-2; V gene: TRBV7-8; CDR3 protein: ASSRQGRNGYT
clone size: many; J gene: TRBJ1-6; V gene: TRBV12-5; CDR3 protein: ASGLETGSSPLH
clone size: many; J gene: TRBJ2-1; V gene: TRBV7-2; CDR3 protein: ASSLGGGNDEQF
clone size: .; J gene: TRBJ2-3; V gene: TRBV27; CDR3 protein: ASSALTSGHTDTQY
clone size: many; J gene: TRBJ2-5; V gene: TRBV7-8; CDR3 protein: ASSSNLRKETQY
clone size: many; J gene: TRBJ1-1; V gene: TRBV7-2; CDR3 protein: ASSLYRELTEAF
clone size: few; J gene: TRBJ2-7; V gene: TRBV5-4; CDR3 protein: ASSLRTSVSYEQY
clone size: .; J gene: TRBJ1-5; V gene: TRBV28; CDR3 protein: ASSAREPQH
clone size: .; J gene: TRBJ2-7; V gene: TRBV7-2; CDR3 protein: VSSLTPDIYEQY
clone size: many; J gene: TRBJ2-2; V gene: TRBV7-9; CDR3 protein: ASSVGSNTGELF
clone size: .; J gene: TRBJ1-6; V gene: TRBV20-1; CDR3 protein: SAKPGQGGSPLH
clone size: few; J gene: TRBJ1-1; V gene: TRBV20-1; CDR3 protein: SAPRGQVNTEAF
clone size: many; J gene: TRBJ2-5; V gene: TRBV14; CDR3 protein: ASSQGGSQY
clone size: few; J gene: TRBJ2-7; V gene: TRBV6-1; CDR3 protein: ASSEEAGSRGEQY
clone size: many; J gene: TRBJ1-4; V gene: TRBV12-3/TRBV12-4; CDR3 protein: ASSRGQVKLATNEKLF
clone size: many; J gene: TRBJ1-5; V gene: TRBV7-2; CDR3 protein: ASSLEGGGQPQH
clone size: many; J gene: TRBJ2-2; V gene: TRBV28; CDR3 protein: ASSPRQGMGTGELF
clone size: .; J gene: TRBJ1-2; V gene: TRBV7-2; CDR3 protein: ASEVSTRGSGYT
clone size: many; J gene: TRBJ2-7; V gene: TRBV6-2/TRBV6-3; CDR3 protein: ASSLGGSYGEQY
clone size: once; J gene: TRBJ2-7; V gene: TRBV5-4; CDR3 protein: ASSLGGRSETYEQY
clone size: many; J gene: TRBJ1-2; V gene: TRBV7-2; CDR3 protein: ASSFDPGQGFGYT
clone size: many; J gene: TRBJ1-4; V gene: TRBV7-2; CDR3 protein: ASSLRGGGLGEKLF
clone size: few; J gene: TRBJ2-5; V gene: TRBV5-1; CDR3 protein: ASWVPGQETQY
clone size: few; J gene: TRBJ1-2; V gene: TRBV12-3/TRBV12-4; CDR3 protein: ASSLTGQGARGYT
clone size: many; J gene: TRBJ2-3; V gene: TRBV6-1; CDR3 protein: ASSEGQGTDTQY
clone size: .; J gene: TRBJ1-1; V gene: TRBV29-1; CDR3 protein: SVGAQGRAEAF
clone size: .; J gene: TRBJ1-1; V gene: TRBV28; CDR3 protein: ASSTLGPGRTEAF
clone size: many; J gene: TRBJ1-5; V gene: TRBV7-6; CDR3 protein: ASSPGGGDRNQPQH
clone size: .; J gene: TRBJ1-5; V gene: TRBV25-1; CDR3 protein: ASSEYTRNQPQH
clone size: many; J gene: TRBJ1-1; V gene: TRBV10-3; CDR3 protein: AISEAGEGNTEAF
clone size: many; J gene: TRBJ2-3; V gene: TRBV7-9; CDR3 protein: ASSLEGLPHDPQY
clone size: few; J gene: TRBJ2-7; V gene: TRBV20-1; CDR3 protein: SASNLGQGFYEQY
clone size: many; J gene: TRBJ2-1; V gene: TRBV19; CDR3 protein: ASSPGAKSSYNEQF
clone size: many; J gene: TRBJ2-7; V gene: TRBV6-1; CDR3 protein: ANQGPGQVYEQY
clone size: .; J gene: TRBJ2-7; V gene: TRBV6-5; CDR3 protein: ASSYSGDSSYEQY
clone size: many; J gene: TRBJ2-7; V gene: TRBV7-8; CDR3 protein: ASSLAGTNYEQY
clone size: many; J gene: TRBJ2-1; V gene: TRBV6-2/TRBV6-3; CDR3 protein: ASRDPGLAGGINEQF
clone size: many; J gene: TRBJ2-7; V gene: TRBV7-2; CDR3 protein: ASSPAGGSHRNEQY
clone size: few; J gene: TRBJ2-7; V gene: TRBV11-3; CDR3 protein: ASSQPRGRAYEQY
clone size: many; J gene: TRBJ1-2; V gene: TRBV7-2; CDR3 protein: ASSLSKAVLGYT
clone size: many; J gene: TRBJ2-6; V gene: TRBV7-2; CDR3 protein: ASSRAAFAGANVLT
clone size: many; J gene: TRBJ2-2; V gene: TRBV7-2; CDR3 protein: ASSLYLAGGPGELF
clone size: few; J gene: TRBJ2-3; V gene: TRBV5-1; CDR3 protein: ASSLGEKGGRHTDTQY
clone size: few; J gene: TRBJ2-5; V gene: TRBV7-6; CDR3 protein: ASSFNQETQY
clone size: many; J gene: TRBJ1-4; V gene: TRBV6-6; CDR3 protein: ASSKSGEKLF
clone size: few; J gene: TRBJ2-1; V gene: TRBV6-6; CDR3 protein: ASSYSDGAGYNEQF
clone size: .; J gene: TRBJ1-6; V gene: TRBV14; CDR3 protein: ASSAGWSSYNSPLH
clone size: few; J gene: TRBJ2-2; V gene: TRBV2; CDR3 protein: ASRDRTNTGELF
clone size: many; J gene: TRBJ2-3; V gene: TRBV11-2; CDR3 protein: ASSSPGLMDTQY
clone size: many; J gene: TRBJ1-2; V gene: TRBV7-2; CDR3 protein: ASSPYGDDYGYT